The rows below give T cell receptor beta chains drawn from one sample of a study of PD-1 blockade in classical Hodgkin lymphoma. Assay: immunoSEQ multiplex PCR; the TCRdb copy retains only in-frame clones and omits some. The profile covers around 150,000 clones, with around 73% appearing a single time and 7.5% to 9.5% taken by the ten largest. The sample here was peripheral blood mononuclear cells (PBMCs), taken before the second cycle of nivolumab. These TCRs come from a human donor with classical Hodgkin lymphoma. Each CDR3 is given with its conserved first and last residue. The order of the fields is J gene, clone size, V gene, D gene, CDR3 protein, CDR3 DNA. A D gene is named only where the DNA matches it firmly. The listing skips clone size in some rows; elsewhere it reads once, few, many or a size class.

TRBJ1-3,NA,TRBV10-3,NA,CAISESMYSGSGNTIYF,TGTGCCATCAGTGAGTCTATGTACAGTGGCTCTGGAAACACCATATATTTT
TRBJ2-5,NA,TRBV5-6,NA,CASSLLTDRQETQYF,TGTGCCAGCAGCTTACTGACAGATCGCCAAGAGACCCAGTACTTC
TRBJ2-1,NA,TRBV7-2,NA,CASTSDYRLTQFF,TGTGCCAGCACCTCAGACTACAGACTAACCCAGTTCTTC
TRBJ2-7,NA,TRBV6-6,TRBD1,CASSYSQGVGYEQYF,TGTGCCAGCAGTTACTCGCAGGGGGTAGGGTACGAGCAGTACTTC
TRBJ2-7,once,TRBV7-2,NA,CASSFFLGNEQYF,TGTGCCAGCAGCTTCTTTTTGGGGAACGAGCAGTACTTC
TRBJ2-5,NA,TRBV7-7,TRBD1,CASSLGQGDSKETQYF,TGTGCCAGCAGCTTAGGACAAGGGGACAGCAAAGAGACCCAGTACTTC
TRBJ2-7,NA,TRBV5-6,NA,CASSFNTGIEQYF,TGTGCCAGCAGCTTTAATACAGGGATCGAGCAGTACTTC
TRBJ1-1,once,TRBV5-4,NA,CASSLGLGFNTEAFF,TGTGCCAGCAGCTTGGGGTTGGGTTTTAACACTGAAGCTTTCTTT
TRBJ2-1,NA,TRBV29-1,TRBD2,CSVEEDFSGRGDEQFF,TGCAGCGTTGAAGAAGACTTTAGCGGGAGGGGTGATGAGCAGTTCTTC
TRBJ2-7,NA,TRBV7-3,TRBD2,CASSLLLADSYEQYF,TGTGCCAGCAGCTTACTCCTAGCGGACTCCTACGAGCAGTACTTC
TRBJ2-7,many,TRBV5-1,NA,CASSGSIHSYEQYF,TGCGCCAGCAGCGGTAGTATCCACTCCTACGAGCAGTACTTC
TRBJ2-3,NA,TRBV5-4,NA,CASSGTSTTDTQYF,TGTGCCAGCAGCGGAACTAGCACAACAGATACGCAGTATTTT
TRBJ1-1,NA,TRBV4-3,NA,CASSPLGGLEAFF,TGCGCCAGCAGCCCTCTGGGGGGACTAGAAGCTTTCTTT
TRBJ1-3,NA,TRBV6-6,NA,CATADSEGNTIYF,TGTGCCACCGCGGACAGCGAAGGCAACACCATATATTTT
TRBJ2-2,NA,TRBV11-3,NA,CASSSVTSRGGELFF,TGTGCCAGCAGCTCGGTTACTAGCCGGGGCGGGGAGCTGTTTTTT
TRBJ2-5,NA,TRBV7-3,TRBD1,CASSSPSPGTAKETQYF,TGTGCCAGCAGCTCCCCCTCGCCCGGGACAGCCAAAGAGACCCAGTACTTC
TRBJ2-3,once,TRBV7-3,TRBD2,CASSSPALAGRPDTQYF,TGTGCCAGCAGCTCCCCAGCCCTAGCGGGGCGACCAGATACGCAGTATTTT
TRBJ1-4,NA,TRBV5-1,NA,CASSLQDRVNEKLFF,TGCGCCAGCAGCCTCCAGGACCGGGTTAATGAAAAACTGTTTTTT
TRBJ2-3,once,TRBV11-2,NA,CASSLGSTDTQYF,TGTGCCAGCAGCTTGGGAAGCACAGATACGCAGTATTTT
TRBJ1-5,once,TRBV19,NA,CASSILDAENQPQHF,TGTGCCAGTAGTATCTTGGACGCGGAAAATCAGCCCCAGCATTTT
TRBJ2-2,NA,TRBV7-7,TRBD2,CASSQAGGSRELFF,TGTGCCAGCAGTCAAGCGGGAGGAAGCCGGGAGCTGTTTTTT
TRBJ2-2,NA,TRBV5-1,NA,CASSWGPINTGELFF,TGCGCCAGCAGCTGGGGCCCCATTAACACCGGGGAGCTGTTTTTT
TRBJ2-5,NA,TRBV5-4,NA,CASSLPQETQYF,TGTGCCAGCAGCTTGCCACAAGAGACCCAGTACTTC
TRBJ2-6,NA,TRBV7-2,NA,CATRGSGANVLTF,TGTGCCACCAGGGGTTCTGGGGCCAACGTCCTGACTTTC
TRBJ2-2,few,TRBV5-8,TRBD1,CASSSWTGGTGELFF,TGTGCCAGCAGCTCATGGACAGGGGGCACCGGGGAGCTGTTTTTT
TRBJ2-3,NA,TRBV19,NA,CAGSSEADTQYF,TGTGCCGGTAGTAGCGAGGCAGATACGCAGTATTTT
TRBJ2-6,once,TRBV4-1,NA,CASSQDWTFSGANVLTF,TGCGCCAGCAGCCAAGATTGGACTTTCTCTGGGGCCAACGTCCTGACTTTC
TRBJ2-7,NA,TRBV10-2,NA,CASSLPPGEQYF,TGCGCCAGCAGTCTACCCCCGGGCGAGCAGTACTTC
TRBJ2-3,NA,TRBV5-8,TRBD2,CASSRHSGRARGTDTQYF,TGTGCCAGCAGCCGACATAGCGGGAGGGCCCGAGGCACAGATACGCAGTATTTT
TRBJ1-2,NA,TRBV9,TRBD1,CASSLRDRSNYGYTF,TGTGCCAGCAGCCTCCGGGACAGGTCTAACTATGGCTACACCTTC
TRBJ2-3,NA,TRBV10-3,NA,CAISAQSGTTDTQYF,TGTGCCATCAGCGCCCAATCGGGGACTACAGATACGCAGTATTTT
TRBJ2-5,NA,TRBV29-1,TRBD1,CSVARQGLGPTQYF,TGCAGCGTTGCCCGACAGGGTTTGGGGCCGACCCAGTACTTC
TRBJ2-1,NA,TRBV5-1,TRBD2,CASRTDGLAGGYNEQFF,TGCGCCAGCCGGACGGACGGACTAGCGGGAGGGTACAATGAGCAGTTCTTC
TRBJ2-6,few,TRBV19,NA,CASSTDGPGANVLTF,TGTGCCAGTAGTACCGACGGCCCTGGGGCCAACGTCCTGACTTTC
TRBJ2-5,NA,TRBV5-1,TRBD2,CASSMTSGTETQYF,TGCGCCAGCAGCATGACTAGCGGAACAGAGACCCAGTACTTC
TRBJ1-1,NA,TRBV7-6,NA,CASSLGISPGSNTEAFF,TGTGCCAGCAGCTTAGGAATAAGCCCGGGATCGAACACTGAAGCTTTCTTT
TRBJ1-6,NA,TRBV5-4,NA,CASSRGGPDYSPLHF,TGTGCCAGCAGCAGGGGGGGGCCAGACTATTCACCCCTCCACTTT
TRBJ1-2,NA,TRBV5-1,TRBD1,CASSFQGDYGYTF,TGCGCCAGCAGCTTCCAGGGGGACTATGGCTACACCTTC